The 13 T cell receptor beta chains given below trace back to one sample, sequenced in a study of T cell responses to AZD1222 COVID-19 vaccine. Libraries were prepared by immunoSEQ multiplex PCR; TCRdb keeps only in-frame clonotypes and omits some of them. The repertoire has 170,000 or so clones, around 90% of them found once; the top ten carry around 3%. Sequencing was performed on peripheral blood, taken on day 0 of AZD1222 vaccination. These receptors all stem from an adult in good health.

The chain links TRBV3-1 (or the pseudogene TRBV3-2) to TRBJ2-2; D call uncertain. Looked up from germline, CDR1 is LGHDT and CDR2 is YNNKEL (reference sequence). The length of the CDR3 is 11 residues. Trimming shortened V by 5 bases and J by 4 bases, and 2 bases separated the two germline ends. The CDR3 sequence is CASSITGELFF. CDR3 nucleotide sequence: TGTGCCAGCAGCATCACCGGGGAGCTGTTTTTT.

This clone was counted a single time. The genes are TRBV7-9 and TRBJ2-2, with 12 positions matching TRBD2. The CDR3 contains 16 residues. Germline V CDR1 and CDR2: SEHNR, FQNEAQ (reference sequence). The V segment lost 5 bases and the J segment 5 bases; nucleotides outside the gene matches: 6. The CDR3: CASSPTSGRSTGELFF. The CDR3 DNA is TGTGCCAGCAGCCCAACTAGCGGGAGGAGTACCGGGGAGCTGTTTTTT.

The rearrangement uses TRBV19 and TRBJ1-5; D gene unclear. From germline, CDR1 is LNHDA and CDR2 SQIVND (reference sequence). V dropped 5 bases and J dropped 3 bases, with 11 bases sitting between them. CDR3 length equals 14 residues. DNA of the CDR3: TGTGCCAGTAGTGGTGGGAGTTTCAATCAGCCCCAGCATTTT. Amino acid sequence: CASSGGSFNQPQHF.

The DNA of the CDR3 is TGTGCCAGCAGCGTAAGGGGGATCTCTAATGAAAAACTGTTTTTT. Translation gives CASSVRGISNEKLFF. The chain combines TRBV9 with TRBJ1-4; tentative D call: TRBD1 (6 bases). The germline CDR1 and CDR2 sequences are SGDLS and YYNGEE. Trimming left V 1 base short and J 3 bases short, with 10 bases between. This CDR3 region has 15 residues.

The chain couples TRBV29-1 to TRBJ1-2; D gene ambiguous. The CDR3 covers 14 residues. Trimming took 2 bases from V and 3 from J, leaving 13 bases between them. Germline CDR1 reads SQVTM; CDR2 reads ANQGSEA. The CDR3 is CSVESPLGYYGYTF. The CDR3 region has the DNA TGCAGCGTTGAATCGCCCCTAGGCTACTATGGCTACACCTTC.

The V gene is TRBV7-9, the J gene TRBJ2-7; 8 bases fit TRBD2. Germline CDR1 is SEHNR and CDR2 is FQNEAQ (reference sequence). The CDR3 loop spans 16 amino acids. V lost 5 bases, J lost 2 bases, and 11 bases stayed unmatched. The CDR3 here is CASSLQSGRQTYEQYF. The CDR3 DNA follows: TGTGCCAGCAGCCTCCAGAGCGGGAGACAGACCTACGAGCAGTACTTC.

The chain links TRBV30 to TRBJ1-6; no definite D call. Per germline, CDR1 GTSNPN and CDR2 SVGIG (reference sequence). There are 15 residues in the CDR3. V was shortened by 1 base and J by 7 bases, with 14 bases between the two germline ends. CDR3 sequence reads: CAWSGLMGGNSPLHF. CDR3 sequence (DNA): TGTGCCTGGAGTGGGCTCATGGGTGGCAATTCACCCCTCCACTTT.

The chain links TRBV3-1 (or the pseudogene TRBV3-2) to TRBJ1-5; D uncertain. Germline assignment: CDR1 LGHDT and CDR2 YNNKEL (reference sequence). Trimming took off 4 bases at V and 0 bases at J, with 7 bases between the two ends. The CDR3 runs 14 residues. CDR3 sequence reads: CASSRHNSNQPQHF. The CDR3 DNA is TGTGCCAGCAGCCGACATAATAGCAATCAGCCCCAGCATTTT.

The CDR3 protein is CASSFRERGETQYF. In nucleotides, the CDR3 is TGTGCCAGCAGCTTCCGGGAGAGGGGGGAGACCCAGTACTTC. The chain combines TRBV7-9 with TRBJ2-5; D possibly uses TRBD1 or TRBD2 (6 bases each). Trimming stripped 3 bases from V and 5 bases from J, with 13 bases between. This CDR3 contains 14 residues. The germline gives CDR1 SEHNR, CDR2 FQNEAQ (reference sequence).

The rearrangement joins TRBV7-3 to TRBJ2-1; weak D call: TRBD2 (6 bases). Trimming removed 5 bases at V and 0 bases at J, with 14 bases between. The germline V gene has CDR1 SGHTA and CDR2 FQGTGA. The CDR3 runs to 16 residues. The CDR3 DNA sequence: TGTGCCAGCAGCCAATGGGCGGGGAGCTCCTACAATGAGCAGTTCTTC. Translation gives CASSQWAGSSYNEQFF. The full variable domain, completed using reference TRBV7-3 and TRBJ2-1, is GAGVSQTPSNKVTEKGKYVELRCDPISGHTALYWYRQSLGQGPEFLIYFQGTGAADDSGLPNDRFFAVRPEGSVSTLKIQRTERGDSAVYLCASSQWAGSSYNEQFFGPGTRLTVL.

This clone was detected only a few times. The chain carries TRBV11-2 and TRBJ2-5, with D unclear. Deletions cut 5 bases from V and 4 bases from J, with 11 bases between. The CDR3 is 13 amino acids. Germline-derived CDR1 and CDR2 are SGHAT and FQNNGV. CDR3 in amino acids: CASSLGVVETQYF. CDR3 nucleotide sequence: TGTGCCAGCAGCCTAGGCGTTGTAGAGACCCAGTACTTC.

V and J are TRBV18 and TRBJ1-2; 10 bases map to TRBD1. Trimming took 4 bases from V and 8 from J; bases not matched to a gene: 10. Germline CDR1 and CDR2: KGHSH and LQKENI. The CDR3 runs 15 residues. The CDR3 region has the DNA TGTGCCAGCTCACAAGGGACAGGGGATTCGTACGGCTACACCTTC. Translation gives CASSQGTGDSYGYTF.

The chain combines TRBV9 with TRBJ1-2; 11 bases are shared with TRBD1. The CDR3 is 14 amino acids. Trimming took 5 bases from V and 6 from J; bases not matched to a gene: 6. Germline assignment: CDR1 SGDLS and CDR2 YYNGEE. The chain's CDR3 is CASSPGQGADGYTF. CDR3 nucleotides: TGTGCCAGCAGTCCAGGACAGGGGGCTGATGGCTACACCTTC. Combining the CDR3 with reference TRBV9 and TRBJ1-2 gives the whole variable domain DSGVTQTPKHLITATGQRVTLRCSPRSGDLSVYWYQQSLDQGLQFLIQYYNGEERAKGNILERFSAQQFPDLHSELNLSSLELGDSALYFCASSPGQGADGYTFGSGTRLTVV.